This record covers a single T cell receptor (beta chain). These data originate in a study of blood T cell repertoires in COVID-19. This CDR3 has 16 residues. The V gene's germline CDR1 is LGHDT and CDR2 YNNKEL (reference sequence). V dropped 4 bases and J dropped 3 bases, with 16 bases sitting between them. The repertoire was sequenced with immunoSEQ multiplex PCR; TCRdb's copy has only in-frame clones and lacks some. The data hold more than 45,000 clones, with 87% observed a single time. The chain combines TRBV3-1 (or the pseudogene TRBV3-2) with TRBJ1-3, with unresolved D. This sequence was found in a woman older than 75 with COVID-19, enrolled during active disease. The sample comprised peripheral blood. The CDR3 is CASSLITEIVGNTIYF. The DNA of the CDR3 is TGTGCCAGCAGCCTAATTACTGAAATTGTTGGAAACACCATATATTTT.